This T cell receptor (beta chain) originates from a study of chemoradiotherapy in HPV16-positive cancers. Measured with immunoSEQ multiplex PCR; TCRdb has only the in-frame clones, and not every one. The sample has about 2,500 clones, about 80% seen once. Trimming stripped 1 base from V and 0 bases from J, with 7 bases between. Germline V gene lookup returns CDR1 SEHNR and CDR2 FQNEAQ (reference sequence). The CDR3 sequence is 14 residues long. This clonotype was obtained from a human donor with HPV-associated anogenital cancer. The sequencing here drew on tumor tissue, taken from a patient who underwent chemoradiotherapy. J is TRBJ2-7 and V is TRBV7-9; D is unclear. This chain's CDR3 is CASSLDRLSYEQYF. Here the CDR3 DNA reads TGTGCCAGCAGCTTAGATAGACTCTCCTACGAGCAGTACTTC.